This passage covers 9 T cell receptor beta chains from one sample sequenced in a study of blood T cell repertoires in COVID-19. Repertoires were generated with immunoSEQ multiplex PCR, while TCRdb's copy carries only in-frame clones and drops some. The table shows about 200,000 clones, with 88% occurring only once. Material for sequencing was peripheral blood. Receptors originate from a human donor in a cohort sampled during active COVID-19.

The rearrangement uses TRBV6-6 and TRBJ1-2; TRBD1 agrees at 10 bases. Germline V gene data show CDR1 as MNHNY and CDR2 as SVGAGI (reference sequence). Trimming at V came to 6 bases and at J to 4 bases, leaving 8 bases not matched to a gene. The CDR3 extends over 15 amino acids. This CDR3 reads CASRPPTGGFYGYTF. The CDR3 region has the DNA TGTGCCAGCAGACCCCCGACAGGGGGCTTCTATGGCTACACCTTC.

The gene calls are TRBV25-1 and TRBJ1-2; D remains unclear. There are 11 residues in the CDR3. Germline V gives CDR1 MGHDK, CDR2 SYGVNS. Between the trimmed V and J ends, which lost 3 bases and 4 bases, there was a span of 3 bases. The chain's CDR3 is CASSDIYGYTF. In DNA form, the CDR3 reads TGTGCCAGCAGTGACATCTATGGCTACACCTTC.

The chain carries TRBV6-5 and TRBJ2-4; TRBD2 matches 8 bases. J was trimmed by 4 bases and V by 2 bases; bases with no gene match: 4. The CDR3 totals 15 residues. Germline assignment: CDR1 MNHEY and CDR2 SVGAGI. In DNA, the CDR3 is TGTGCCAGCAGTTACACTAGCGGACCAAAAAACATTCAGTACTTC. It translates to CASSYTSGPKNIQYF.

This CDR3 reads CASSFSLAGGPADTQYF. CDR3 in DNA: TGCGCCAGCAGCTTTTCCCTAGCGGGAGGGCCCGCAGATACGCAGTATTTT. The chain combines TRBV5-1 with TRBJ2-3, with 12 bases aligning to TRBD2. From germline, CDR1 is SGHRS and CDR2 YFSETQ. The CDR3 spans 17 residues. J gave up 4 bases and V 2 bases, and 8 bases lay outside the gene matches.

V usage is TRBV28 and J usage is TRBJ2-3; TRBD2 matches 7 bases. The CDR3 extends over 15 amino acids. Germline V gene lookup returns CDR1 MDHEN and CDR2 SYDVKM. V gave up 2 bases and J gave up 4 bases; unmatched junction bases: 6. CDR3 sequence (DNA): TGTGCCAGCAGTTTACCGAGGGCGGGGGCAGATACGCAGTATTTT. Encoded protein: CASSLPRAGADTQYF.

The chain links TRBV7-9 to TRBJ2-1, with a tentative D call TRBD1 (5 bases). V shed 10 bases and J shed 5 bases, with 15 bases lying between them. Germline CDR1 and CDR2: SEHNR and FQNEAQ (reference sequence). This CDR3 region has 13 residues. For the CDR3, the DNA is TGTGCCACCAGTCCCAGGGTCCACAATGAGCAGTTCTTC. This encodes CATSPRVHNEQFF.

The chain joins TRBV5-5 to TRBJ2-3; 8 nucleotides line up with TRBD2. This CDR3 comprises 16 residues. After removal of 7 bases from V and 5 bases from J, the junction contained 15 bases not matched to a gene. Germline V gene data show CDR1 as SGHKS and CDR2 as YYEKEE (reference sequence). The CDR3 DNA reads TGTGCCAGCGATGGCGTGAGTAGCGGGGTTGGAGATACGCAGTATTTT. Its translation is CASDGVSSGVGDTQYF.

The V and J genes are TRBV7-9 and TRBJ2-7; D is unclear. Germline V gives CDR1 SEHNR, CDR2 FQNEAQ (reference sequence). V was cut by 5 bases and J by 0 bases, with 8 bases left in between. CDR3 length: 13 amino acids. CDR3 bases: TGTGCCAGCAGCCCTAAAGCCTCCTACGAGCAGTACTTC. Amino acid sequence: CASSPKASYEQYF.

This clone was recorded once. J is TRBJ2-4 and V is TRBV5-1, with TRBD2 matching over 7 bases. This CDR3 has 15 residues. Germline CDR1 is SGHRS and CDR2 is YFSETQ. Trimming cost V 0 bases and J 9 bases; bases outside gene matches: 9. As DNA, the CDR3 is TGCGCCAGCAGCTTGGATGGGCGGGAGAGGGGCATTCAGTACTTC. Its translation: CASSLDGRERGIQYF.